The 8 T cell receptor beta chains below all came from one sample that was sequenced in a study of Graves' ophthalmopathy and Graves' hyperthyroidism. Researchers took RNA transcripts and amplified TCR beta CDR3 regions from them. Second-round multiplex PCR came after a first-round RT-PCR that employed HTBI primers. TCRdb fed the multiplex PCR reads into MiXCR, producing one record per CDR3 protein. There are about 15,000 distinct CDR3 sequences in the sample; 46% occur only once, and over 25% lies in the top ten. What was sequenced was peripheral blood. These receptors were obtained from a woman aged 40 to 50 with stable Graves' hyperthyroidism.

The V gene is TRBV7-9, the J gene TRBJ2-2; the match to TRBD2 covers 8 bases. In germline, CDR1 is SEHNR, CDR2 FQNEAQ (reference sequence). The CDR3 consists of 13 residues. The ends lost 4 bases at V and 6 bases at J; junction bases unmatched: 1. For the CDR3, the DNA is TGTGCCAGCAGCTCCGGGGGGGCCGGGGAGCTGTTTTTT. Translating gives CASSSGGAGELFF.

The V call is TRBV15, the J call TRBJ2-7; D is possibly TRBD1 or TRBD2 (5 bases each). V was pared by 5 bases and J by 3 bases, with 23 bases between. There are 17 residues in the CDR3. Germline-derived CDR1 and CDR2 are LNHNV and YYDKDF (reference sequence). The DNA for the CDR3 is TGTGCCACCAGCCCCAGTGTGTATATGGGACGGCACTACGAGCAGTACTTC. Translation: CATSPSVYMGRHYEQYF.

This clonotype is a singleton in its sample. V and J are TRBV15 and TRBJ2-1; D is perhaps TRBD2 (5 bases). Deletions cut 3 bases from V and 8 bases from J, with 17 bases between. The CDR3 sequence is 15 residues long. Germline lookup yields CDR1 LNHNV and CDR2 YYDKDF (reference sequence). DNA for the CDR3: TGTGCCACCAGCAGCCTGGAGGACGGGTACGATGAGCAGTTCTTC. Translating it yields CATSSLEDGYDEQFF.

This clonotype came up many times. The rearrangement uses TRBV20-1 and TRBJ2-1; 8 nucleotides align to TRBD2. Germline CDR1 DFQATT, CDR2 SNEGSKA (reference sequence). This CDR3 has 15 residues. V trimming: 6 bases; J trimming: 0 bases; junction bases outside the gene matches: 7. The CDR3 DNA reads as TGCAGTGCGGGGTCGGGAGGGACCTCCTACAATGAGCAGTTCTTC. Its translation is CSAGSGGTSYNEQFF.

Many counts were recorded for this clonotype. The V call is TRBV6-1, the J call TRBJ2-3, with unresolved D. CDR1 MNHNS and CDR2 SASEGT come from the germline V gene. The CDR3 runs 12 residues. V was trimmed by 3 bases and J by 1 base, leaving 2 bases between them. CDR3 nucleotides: TGTGCCAGCAGTGATGGCACAGATACGCAGTATTTT. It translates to CASSDGTDTQYF.

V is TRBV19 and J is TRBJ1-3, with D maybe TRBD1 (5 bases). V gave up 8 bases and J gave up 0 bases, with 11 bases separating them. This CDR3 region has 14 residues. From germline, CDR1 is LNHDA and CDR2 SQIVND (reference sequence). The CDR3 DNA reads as TGTGCCAGTGGGGACTACTCCTCTGGAAACACCATATATTTT. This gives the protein CASGDYSSGNTIYF.

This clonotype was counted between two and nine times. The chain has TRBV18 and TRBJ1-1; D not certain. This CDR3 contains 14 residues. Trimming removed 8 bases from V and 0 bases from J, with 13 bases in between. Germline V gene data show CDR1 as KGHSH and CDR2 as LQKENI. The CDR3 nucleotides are TGTGCCAGCGACCTGGACGGCCTGAACACTGAAGCTTTCTTT. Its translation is CASDLDGLNTEAFF.

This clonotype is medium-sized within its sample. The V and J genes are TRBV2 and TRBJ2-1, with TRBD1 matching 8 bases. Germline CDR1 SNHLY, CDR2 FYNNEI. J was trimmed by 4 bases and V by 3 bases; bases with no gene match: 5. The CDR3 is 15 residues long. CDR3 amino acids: CASSDDRGFYNEQFF. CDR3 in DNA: TGTGCCAGCAGTGATGACAGGGGATTTTACAATGAGCAGTTCTTC.